This T cell receptor (beta chain) stems from a study of human T cells and chemical hapten exposure. Time point described: patch test 1, 2 weeks after DPC sensitization. Treatment here: therapeutic diphenylcyclopropenone sensitization with weekly scalp DPC. Germline CDR1 SGHDT, CDR2 YYEEEE. V lost 1 base to trimming and J lost 6 bases, with 11 bases between them. The CDR3 extends over 14 amino acids. The sample holds many counts of this clonotype. The library gave individual cDNA molecules unique molecular identifiers. One entry per CDR3 protein, called by TCRdb with MiXCR from the RACE reads. The sample consists of 370,000 or so distinct CDR3 sequences, nearly 5% of them appearing once.

The specimen comprised whole blood, sampled in connection with sensitization to the hapten diphenylcyclopropenone (DPC). The rearrangement links TRBV5-6 to TRBJ1-5; D is perhaps TRBD1 (5 bases). This clonotype was obtained from a woman aged 45-65 years with alopecia areata. Some clones in this sample may be carry-over from other donors' samples. This CDR3 is CASSLLHTGQPQHF. The CDR3 nucleotides read TGTGCCAGCAGCTTGTTACACACAGGTCAGCCCCAGCATTTT.